The 30 T cell receptor beta chains below come from one sample, sequenced in a study of blood T cell repertoires in COVID-19. Libraries were prepared by immunoSEQ multiplex PCR; TCRdb keeps only in-frame clonotypes and omits some of them. This sample has fewer than 15,000 clones, with roughly 82% found just once. Sequencing was performed on peripheral blood. These receptor sequences come from a man aged 80 or over with acute or convalescent COVID-19.

CDR3 bases: TGTGCCAGCAGGGAACTAGCGGTCCAAGAGACCCAGTACTTC. Amino acid sequence: CASRELAVQETQYF. The rearrangement uses TRBV2 and TRBJ2-5, with 8 bases aligning to TRBD2. The CDR3 is 14 residues long. Germline V gives CDR1 SNHLY, CDR2 FYNNEI. The V gene end was trimmed by 6 bases and the J gene end by 1 base; junction bases not matched to a gene: 4.

This chain connects TRBV7-2 to TRBJ2-5, with TRBD1 matching 7 bases. Germline lookup yields CDR1 SGHTA and CDR2 FQGNSA. With 2 bases clipped from V and 5 bases from J, the junction kept 5 bases outside the gene matches. The CDR3 has 14 amino acids. In DNA form, the CDR3 reads TGTGCCAGCAGCTTAAAGGGGGCCGGGGAGACCCAGTACTTC. It is translated as CASSLKGAGETQYF. The full variable domain, completed using reference TRBV7-2 and TRBJ2-5, is GAGVSQSPSNKVTEKGKDVELRCDPISGHTALYWYRQSLGQGLEFLIYFQGNSAPDKSGLPSDRFSAERTGGSVSTLTIQRTQQEDSAVYLCASSLKGAGETQYFGPGTRLLVL.

The chain carries TRBV4-1 and TRBJ2-5; 7 bases map to TRBD1. The germline V gene has CDR1 MGHRA and CDR2 YSYEKL. CDR3 length equals 16 residues. The V segment lost 3 bases and the J segment 5 bases; nucleotides outside the gene matches: 12. The CDR3 coding sequence is TGCGCCAGCAGCCAGGAAGGGACAGTAGGCCGGGAGACCCAGTACTTC. Its protein product is CASSQEGTVGRETQYF.

The CDR3 is CASSQDPRRGSQYF. The CDR3 DNA follows: TGCGCCAGCAGCCAAGATCCCAGGAGAGGGTCCCAGTACTTC. The gene calls are TRBV4-3 and TRBJ2-5, with D tentatively TRBD2 (5 bases). Between the trimmed V and J ends, which lost 0 bases and 9 bases, there was a span of 14 bases. The CDR3 sequence is 14 residues long. Germline lookup yields CDR1 LGHNA and CDR2 YSLEER.

The V and J genes are TRBV6-2 or TRBV6-3 and TRBJ1-2; 8 bases map to TRBD1. This CDR3 is 13 amino acids long. The germline V gene has CDR1 MNHEY and CDR2 SVGEGT. The junction had 6 bases not matched to a gene; V was cut back by 4 bases and J by 8 bases. Here the CDR3 reads CASSFPDREGYTF. CDR3 nucleotides: TGTGCCAGCAGTTTTCCGGACAGGGAGGGCTACACCTTC.

This clone was observed a few times. The V call is TRBV6-5, the J call TRBJ1-1; D gene ambiguous. Germline values: CDR1 MNHEY, CDR2 SVGAGI. V was cut by 6 bases and J by 5 bases, with 13 bases left in between. The CDR3 loop spans 13 amino acids. CDR3 bases: TGTGCCAGCAGGAGTAACGGAGAAACTGAAGCTTTCTTT. This encodes CASRSNGETEAFF.

In its sample, this clone was seen once. V usage is TRBV6-6 and J usage is TRBJ2-7; 11 bases align to TRBD1. The V segment lost 2 bases and the J segment 5 bases; nucleotides outside the gene matches: 5. Germline assignment: CDR1 MNHNY and CDR2 SVGAGI (reference sequence). There are 15 residues in the CDR3. CDR3: CASSYRTGGSHEQYF. The CDR3 bases are TGTGCCAGCAGTTACCGGACAGGGGGCTCGCACGAGCAGTACTTC.

This clone was picked up a small number of times. This chain links TRBV10-3 with TRBJ2-3, with D possibly TRBD2 on 7 matching bases. The V end was cut by 6 bases, the J end by 5 bases, with 21 bases between. There are 16 residues in the CDR3. CDR1 and CDR2 (germline): ENHRY, SYGVKD. DNA of the CDR3: TGTGCCATCAGGACCGGAATTGGCGGGGGCGAAGATACGCAGTATTTT. Its translation: CAIRTGIGGGEDTQYF.

V gene TRBV4-3 combines with J gene TRBJ1-2; unclear D gene. Trimming pared 4 bases from V and 2 bases from J, leaving 11 bases between. Germline V gene sequence: CDR1 LGHNA, CDR2 YSLEER. CDR3 length: 14 amino acids. CDR3 DNA sequence: TGCGCCAGCAGCCGAGGAGGAGGCAACTATGGCTACACCTTC. Its protein is CASSRGGGNYGYTF.

The V call is TRBV5-1, the J call TRBJ1-4; possible D gene TRBD1, 5 bases. The germline V and J ends were trimmed by 0 bases and 5 bases, with 5 bases remaining between them. Germline-derived CDR1 and CDR2 are SGHRS and YFSETQ. The CDR3 is 13 amino acids. DNA for the CDR3: TGCGCCAGCAGCTTGGCAGGGAATGAAAAACTGTTTTTT. Translated: CASSLAGNEKLFF.

The chain joins TRBV24-1 to TRBJ2-3; the D gene is possibly TRBD2 (5 bases). V was pared by 7 bases and J by 0 bases, with 13 bases between. The CDR3 totals 15 residues. Germline-derived CDR1 and CDR2 are KGHDR and SFDVKD. CDR3 nucleotide sequence: TGTGCCACCAGCCGGGGTCGAGGTAGCACAGATACGCAGTATTTT. Translated: CATSRGRGSTDTQYF.

The genes are TRBV5-1 and TRBJ2-3; 7 nucleotides align to TRBD1. Trimming took 4 bases from V and 0 from J; bases not matched to a gene: 8. The CDR3 runs 16 residues. Germline CDR1 and CDR2: SGHRS and YFSETQ. The CDR3 is CASSVGQDPSTDTQYF. The CDR3 DNA reads as TGCGCCAGCAGCGTAGGACAGGATCCAAGCACAGATACGCAGTATTTT.

J is TRBJ2-7 and V is TRBV30, with 7 bases that match TRBD1. The V gene's germline CDR1 is GTSNPN and CDR2 SVGIG (reference sequence). The CDR3 has 14 residues. V lost 3 bases, J lost 4 bases, and 9 bases stayed unmatched. CDR3 sequence: CAWSTGTAKYEQYF. CDR3 nucleotide sequence: TGTGCCTGGAGCACCGGGACAGCCAAATACGAGCAGTACTTC.

This chain links TRBV24-1 with TRBJ2-3; 7 bases are a match to TRBD1. From germline, CDR1 is KGHDR and CDR2 SFDVKD. The CDR3 is 16 amino acids. V was pared by 4 bases and J by 4 bases, with 10 bases of the junction left unmatched. CDR3 sequence (DNA): TGTGCCACCAGTGACTCCCGGACAGGAGGAGCAGATACGCAGTATTTT. This codes for CATSDSRTGGADTQYF.

The chain combines TRBV9 with TRBJ2-6; D is unresolved. The CDR3 extends over 19 amino acids. V lost 0 bases and J 0 bases, leaving 16 bases between the germline ends. Germline assignment: CDR1 SGDLS and CDR2 YYNGEE. The CDR3 nucleotides are TGTGCCAGCAGCGTAGGTCGGCGACACTCGAGCTCTGGGGCCAACGTCCTGACTTTC. Protein: CASSVGRRHSSSGANVLTF.

The V and J genes are TRBV6-5 and TRBJ1-2; 8 bases line up with TRBD1. CDR3 length: 12 amino acids. CDR1 and CDR2 from the germline V gene are MNHEY and SVGAGI. The J segment lost 6 bases and the V segment lost 7 bases, leaving 4 bases of the junction unmatched. The CDR3 loop is CASTQGANGYTF. The CDR3 coding sequence is TGTGCCAGCACCCAGGGGGCGAATGGCTACACCTTC.

This clone is a singleton in its sample. The chain recombines TRBV3-1 (or the pseudogene TRBV3-2) with TRBJ2-1; 10 nucleotides line up with TRBD2. CDR1 is LGHDT, CDR2 YNNKEL, per germline (reference sequence). With 1 base clipped from V and 4 bases from J, the junction kept 10 bases outside the gene matches. The CDR3 covers 18 residues. CDR3 nucleotide sequence: TGTGCCAGCAGCCAAGTTGCAGCGGGGGGGCCGGGATACAATGAGCAGTTCTTC. Translating it yields CASSQVAAGGPGYNEQFF.

Within the sample, this clone is hyperexpanded. The chain has TRBV4-3 and TRBJ2-7; D uncertain. The V gene lost 0 bases and the J gene lost 6 bases, with 12 bases spanning the gap. Germline CDR1 is LGHNA and CDR2 is YSLEER. There are 14 residues in the CDR3. CDR3 in DNA: TGCGCCAGCAGCCAAGATCTTGTCCTCCTCGAGCAGTACTTC. Translation: CASSQDLVLLEQYF.

This chain connects TRBV7-9 to TRBJ2-5; TRBD2 matches at 9 bases. The CDR3 covers 15 residues. CDR1 is SEHNR and CDR2 is FQNEAQ in the germline V gene (reference sequence). Losses at the gene ends were 2 bases for V and 5 bases for J; bases not matched to a gene: 6. The CDR3 sequence is CASSLMAGGPETQYF. The CDR3 bases are TGTGCCAGCAGCTTAATGGCGGGGGGGCCCGAGACCCAGTACTTC.

The chain uses TRBV6-4 and TRBJ1-6; 9 bases match TRBD1. Germline V gene data show CDR1 as MRHNA and CDR2 as SNTAGT. V lost 6 bases and J lost 6; bases outside the gene matches: 3. This CDR3 region has 14 residues. The CDR3 reads CASSQDRGNSPLHF. CDR3 sequence (DNA): TGTGCCAGCAGCCAGGACAGGGGTAATTCACCCCTCCACTTT.

Only a few counts were recorded for this clone. The gene calls are TRBV19 and TRBJ1-3; 7 bases line up with TRBD1. The CDR3 contains 14 residues. From germline, CDR1 is LNHDA and CDR2 SQIVND (reference sequence). V dropped 3 bases and J dropped 4; count of bases not matched to a gene: 3. CDR3 coding DNA: TGTGCCAGTAGTATGACAGGGACGGGAAACACCATATATTTT. Protein sequence: CASSMTGTGNTIYF.

The rearrangement joins TRBV2 to TRBJ1-2; D remains ambiguous. CDR3 length equals 11 residues. The germline gives CDR1 SNHLY, CDR2 FYNNEI. The V gene lost 6 bases and the J gene lost 6 bases, with 8 bases spanning the gap. The CDR3 nucleotides are TGTGCCAGCAGGTACTACGATGGCTACACCTTC. Its protein is CASRYYDGYTF.

The chain links TRBV19 to TRBJ1-1; TRBD1 agrees at 8 bases. With 1 base clipped from V and 3 bases from J, the junction kept 7 bases outside the gene matches. The germline CDR1 and CDR2 sequences are LNHDA and SQIVND (reference sequence). The CDR3 loop spans 16 amino acids. The CDR3 nucleotides read TGTGCCAGTAGTATAGCCGGGACAGGCGGTCACACTGAAGCTTTCTTT. This translates into CASSIAGTGGHTEAFF.

CDR3 sequence reads: CASSGGVLADTQYF. Written as DNA, the CDR3 is TGCGCCAGCAGCGGGGGCGTTTTGGCGGATACGCAGTATTTT. The genes are TRBV4-3 and TRBJ2-3, with a weak D call TRBD1 (6 bases). Trimming left V 5 bases short and J 6 bases short, with 15 bases between. CDR1 is LGHNA, CDR2 YSLEER, per germline. This CDR3 contains 14 residues.

The chain links TRBV4-2 to TRBJ2-2; perhaps TRBD2 as D (6 bases). With 0 bases removed from V and 3 bases from J, the gap between germline ends came to 26 bases. Germline CDR1 reads LGHNA; CDR2 reads YNFKEQ. There are 21 residues in the CDR3. The CDR3 DNA reads TGTGCCAGCAGCCAAGATGCGGGGTTGTGGACACCCCTCGGGGACACCGGGGAGCTGTTTTTT. Encoded protein: CASSQDAGLWTPLGDTGELFF.

V gene TRBV19 combines with J gene TRBJ2-3; 8 nucleotides match TRBD2. The CDR3 runs to 20 residues. The junction had 28 bases not matched to a gene; V was cut back by 8 bases and J by 6 bases. The germline CDR1 and CDR2 sequences are LNHDA and SQIVND (reference sequence). The CDR3 region is CASRGNGPAGATPWEDTQYF. The DNA of the CDR3 is TGTGCCAGTCGCGGGAACGGGCCAGCGGGGGCCACCCCTTGGGAGGATACGCAGTATTTT.

The genes are TRBV7-9 and TRBJ2-5, with 9 nucleotides matching TRBD2. This CDR3 has 13 residues. V was clipped by 5 bases and J by 5 bases; unmatched bases: 3. The germline V gene has CDR1 SEHNR and CDR2 FQNEAQ (reference sequence). This chain's CDR3 is CASSAGGGETQYF. The CDR3 DNA is TGTGCCAGCAGCGCGGGGGGGGGCGAGACCCAGTACTTC.

This chain uses TRBV19 with TRBJ2-7; 10 bases fit TRBD1. V shed 5 bases, J shed 2 bases, and the junction held 6 bases outside the gene matches. This CDR3 has 15 residues. Germline CDR1 reads LNHDA; CDR2 reads SQIVND (reference sequence). The CDR3 sequence is CASSPRTGGPYEQYF. The CDR3 nucleotides read TGTGCCAGTAGTCCCCGGACAGGGGGTCCCTACGAGCAGTACTTC.

The chain employs TRBV19 and TRBJ2-6; a weak D match, TRBD2 (6 bases). Trimming cost V 6 bases and J 2 bases, with 17 bases left between them. Germline loops: CDR1 LNHDA, CDR2 SQIVND (reference sequence). This CDR3 comprises 17 residues. Here the CDR3 reads CASRTGTAFTGANVLTF. In DNA form, the CDR3 reads TGTGCCAGTAGAACCGGGACTGCGTTTACTGGGGCCAACGTCCTGACTTTC.

The chain combines TRBV29-1 with TRBJ2-2; 8 bases agree with TRBD2. The J segment lost 7 bases and the V segment lost 7 bases, leaving 14 bases of the junction unmatched. Germline values: CDR1 SQVTM, CDR2 ANQGSEA. The CDR3 totals 15 residues. CDR3 amino acids: CSGRETGGPFGELFF. CDR3 coding DNA: TGCAGCGGAAGGGAGACGGGGGGGCCGTTCGGGGAGCTGTTTTTT.